This T cell receptor beta chain was observed in a study of T cell changes during pregnancy in multiple sclerosis. CDR1 is MGHRA, CDR2 YSYEKL, per germline. V lost 1 base to trimming and J lost 9 bases; unmatched junction nucleotides: 9. CDR3 length: 16 residues. TCRdb's table, derived via immunoSEQ multiplex PCR, lists solely in-frame clones and lacks some. The sample contains almost 20,000 clones, approximately 91% of which appear only once. The input for sequencing was CD8+ T cells from peripheral blood mononuclear cells, taken after pregnancy. This clonotype originated in a female donor in good health, enrolled as a control in a pregnancy study. V is TRBV4-1 and J is TRBJ2-1; 10 positions match TRBD2. The CDR3 spells CASSQAPSGSSGEQFF. CDR3 nucleotides: TGCGCCAGCAGCCAAGCTCCTAGCGGGAGTTCGGGTGAGCAGTTCTTC.